The text below deals with one TCR beta chain. Mismatch with germline at one junction end may stem from a read error. Amplification yielded TCR beta CDR3 regions, with RNA transcripts as the source. Initially, a first-round RT-PCR of the TCR CDR3 employed the HTBI primer set. TCRdb used MiXCR to reprocess the multiplex PCR reads, holding one entry per CDR3 protein. The profile shows some 510,000 distinct CDR3 sequences, around 45% of them singletons. This record belongs to a study of T cells in Graves' hyperthyroidism and ophthalmopathy. Per the germline V gene, CDR1 is SEHNR and CDR2 is FQNEAQ (reference sequence). This CDR3 has 13 residues. Diagnoses rested on clinical symptoms, serum thyroxine and TRAb, thyroid ultrasound and orbital computed tomography.

The origin of this receptor is a woman younger than 35 with Graves' hyperthyroidism. Sequencing was done on a sample of peripheral blood or thyroid tissue (not recorded which). The chain couples TRBV7-9 to TRBJ2-7, with TRBD1 matching 9 bases. CDR3 in DNA: TGCGCCACCTCGATGGGACAGGGTTACGAGCAGTACTTC. It codes for CATSMGQGYEQYF.